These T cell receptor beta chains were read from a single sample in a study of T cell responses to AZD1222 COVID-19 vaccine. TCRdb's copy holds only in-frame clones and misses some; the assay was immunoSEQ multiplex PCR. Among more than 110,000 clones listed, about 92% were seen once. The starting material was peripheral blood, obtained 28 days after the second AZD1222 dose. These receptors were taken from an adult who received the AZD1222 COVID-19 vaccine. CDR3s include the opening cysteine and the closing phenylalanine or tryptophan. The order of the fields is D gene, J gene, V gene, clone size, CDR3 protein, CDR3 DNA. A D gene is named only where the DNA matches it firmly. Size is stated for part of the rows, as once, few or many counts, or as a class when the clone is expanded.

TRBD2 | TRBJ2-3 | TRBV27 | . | CASSIGGSGKDADTQYF | TGTGCCAGCAGTATAGGGGGTAGCGGGAAGGATGCAGATACGCAGTATTTT
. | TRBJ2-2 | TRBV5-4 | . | CASSPGRGRSNTGELFF | TGTGCCAGCAGCCCGGGTCGCGGGCGATCGAACACCGGGGAGCTGTTTTTT
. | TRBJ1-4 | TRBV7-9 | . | CASSLGGRDNEKLFF | TGTGCCAGCAGCTTAGGGGGCAGGGATAATGAAAAACTGTTTTTT
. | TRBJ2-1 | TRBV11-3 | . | CASSLGEALSYNEQFF | TGTGCCAGCAGCCTCGGGGAGGCCCTCTCCTACAATGAGCAGTTCTTC
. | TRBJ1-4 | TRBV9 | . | CASSVAPGAIGEKLFF | TGTGCCAGCAGCGTAGCTCCTGGGGCGATTGGTGAAAAACTGTTTTTT
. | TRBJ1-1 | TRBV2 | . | CASSEVGRGNTEAFF | TGTGCCAGCAGTGAAGTGGGCAGGGGGAACACTGAAGCTTTCTTT
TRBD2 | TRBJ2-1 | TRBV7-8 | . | CASSLVGLAESSYNEQFF | TGTGCCAGCAGCTTAGTGGGACTAGCAGAAAGCTCCTACAATGAGCAGTTCTTC
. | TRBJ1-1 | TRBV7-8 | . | CASSRVPGEAFF | TGTGCCAGCAGCCGTGTTCCGGGTGAAGCTTTCTTT
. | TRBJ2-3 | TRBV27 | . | CASSLSSPDPQYF | TGTGCCAGCAGTTTGAGCAGTCCGGATCCGCAGTATTTT
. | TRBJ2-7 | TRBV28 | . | CASGRGTPFFVQYF | TGTGCCAGCGGCCGGGGGACACCCTTTTTCGTGCAGTACTTC
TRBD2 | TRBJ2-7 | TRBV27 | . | CASSSTGLAVYEQYF | TGTGCCAGCAGTTCCACCGGACTAGCGGTCTACGAGCAGTACTTC
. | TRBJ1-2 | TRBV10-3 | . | CAIRAREVDGYTF | TGTGCCATCAGGGCCAGGGAGGTAGATGGCTACACCTTC
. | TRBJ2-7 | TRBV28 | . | CASRWESAYEQYF | TGTGCCAGCAGATGGGAGTCAGCCTACGAGCAGTACTTC
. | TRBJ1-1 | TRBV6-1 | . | CASSEVGDTEAFF | TGTGCCAGCAGTGAAGTGGGCGACACTGAAGCTTTCTTT
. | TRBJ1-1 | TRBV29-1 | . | CSVGWEGTEAFF | TGCAGCGTTGGATGGGAGGGGACTGAAGCTTTCTTT
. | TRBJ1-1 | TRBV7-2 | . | CASSLNRGEAFF | TGTGCCAGCAGCTTAAATAGAGGTGAAGCTTTCTTT
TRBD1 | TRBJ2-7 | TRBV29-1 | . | CSVEGDSTYEQYF | TGCAGCGTTGAAGGGGACAGCACCTACGAGCAGTACTTC
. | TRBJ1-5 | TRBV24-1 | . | CATSDLEGANYSNQPQHF | TGTGCCACCAGTGATTTGGAAGGGGCAAATTATAGCAATCAGCCCCAGCATTTT
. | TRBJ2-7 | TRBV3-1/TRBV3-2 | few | CASSRGQPYEQYF | TGTGCCAGCAGCCGAGGACAACCCTACGAGCAGTACTTC
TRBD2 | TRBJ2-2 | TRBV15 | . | CATSTSGRPGVTGELFF | TGTGCCACCAGTACTAGCGGGAGGCCGGGGGTGACCGGGGAGCTGTTTTTT
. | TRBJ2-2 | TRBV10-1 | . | CASSDPTGRGELFF | TGCGCCAGCAGTGACCCGACCGGACGCGGGGAGCTGTTTTTT
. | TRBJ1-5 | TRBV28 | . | CASRPRRVLQPQHF | TGTGCCAGCAGACCAAGGAGGGTGCTCCAGCCCCAGCATTTT
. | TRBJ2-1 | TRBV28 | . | CASISRGGSHNEQFF | TGTGCCAGCATCTCAAGGGGGGGGTCCCACAATGAGCAGTTCTTC
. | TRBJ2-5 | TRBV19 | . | CASSIGGVSQETQYF | TGTGCCAGTAGTATCGGTGGGGTTTCTCAAGAGACCCAGTACTTC
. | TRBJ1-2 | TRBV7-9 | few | CASSLMPTGAYGYTF | TGTGCCAGCAGCTTAATGCCGACAGGCGCGTATGGCTACACCTTC
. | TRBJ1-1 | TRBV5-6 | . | CASRFGWGNTEAFF | TGTGCCAGCAGGTTCGGGTGGGGGAACACTGAAGCTTTCTTT
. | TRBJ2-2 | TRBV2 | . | CASRVASSNTGELFF | TGTGCCAGCCGAGTTGCGTCTTCGAACACCGGGGAGCTGTTTTTT
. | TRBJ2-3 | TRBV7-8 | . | CASSPGRTDTQYF | TGTGCCAGCAGCCCGGGTAGGACAGATACGCAGTATTTT
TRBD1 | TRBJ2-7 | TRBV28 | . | CASSFSGQSYEQYF | TGTGCCAGCAGTTTCTCGGGACAGAGCTACGAGCAGTACTTC
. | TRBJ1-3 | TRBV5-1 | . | CASSSRPSAGPDGNTIYF | TGCGCCAGCAGCTCCCGACCCTCAGCAGGCCCGGATGGAAACACCATATATTTT
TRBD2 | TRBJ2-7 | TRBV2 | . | CASSYFGTKDEQYF | TGTGCCAGCAGTTACTTTGGGACTAAGGACGAGCAGTACTTC
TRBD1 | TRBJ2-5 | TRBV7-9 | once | CASSSKTGGLQGTQYF | TGTGCCAGCAGCTCTAAGACAGGGGGCCTCCAGGGGACCCAGTACTTC
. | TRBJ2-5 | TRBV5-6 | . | CASSSRETQYF | TGTGCCAGCAGTTCTCGAGAGACCCAGTACTTC
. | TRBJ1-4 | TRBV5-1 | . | CASSLDVGRVEKLFF | TGCGCCAGCAGCTTGGATGTAGGAAGGGTTGAAAAACTGTTTTTT
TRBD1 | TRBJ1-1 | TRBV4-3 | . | CASSPQTGAETEAFF | TGCGCCAGCAGCCCCCAGACAGGGGCCGAAACTGAAGCTTTCTTT
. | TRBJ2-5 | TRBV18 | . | CASSPTSLAGIEETQYF | TGTGCCAGCTCCCCAACCTCGTTAGCAGGGATTGAGGAGACCCAGTACTTC
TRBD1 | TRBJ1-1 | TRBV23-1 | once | CASRTYPPRQGRRDTEAFF | TGCGCCAGCAGGACCTATCCCCCCCGACAGGGAAGGAGGGACACTGAAGCTTTCTTT
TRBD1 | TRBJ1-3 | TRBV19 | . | CASSPQGAKYGNTIYF | TGTGCCAGTAGTCCACAGGGGGCGAAGTATGGAAACACCATATATTTT
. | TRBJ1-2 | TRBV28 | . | CASSPPRRDGYTF | TGTGCCAGCAGCCCACCCCGAAGGGATGGCTACACCTTC
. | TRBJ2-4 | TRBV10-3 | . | CAISDPSKVAKNIQYF | TGTGCCATCAGTGACCCCAGCAAGGTAGCCAAAAACATTCAGTACTTC
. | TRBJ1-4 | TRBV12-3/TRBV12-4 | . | CASTLEWGEKLFF | TGTGCCAGCACCCTTGAATGGGGGGAAAAACTGTTTTTT
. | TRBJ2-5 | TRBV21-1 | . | CASSNLGPKETQYF | TGTGCCAGCAGCAATCTTGGGCCTAAAGAGACCCAGTACTTC
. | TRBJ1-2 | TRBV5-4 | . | CASRVTGKLGYTF | TGTGCCAGCAGAGTGACAGGAAAGTTGGGCTACACCTTC
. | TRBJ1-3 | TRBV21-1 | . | CASSSLQGPYSGNTIYF | TGTGCCAGCAGCAGCTTACAGGGGCCCTACTCTGGAAACACCATATATTTT
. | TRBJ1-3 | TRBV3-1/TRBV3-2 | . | CASSPIDTGGNTIYF | TGTGCCAGCAGCCCAATCGACACGGGCGGAAACACCATATATTTT
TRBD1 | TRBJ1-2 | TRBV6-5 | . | CASSSRSGTANYGYTF | TGTGCCAGCAGTTCCCGATCCGGGACAGCTAACTATGGCTACACCTTC
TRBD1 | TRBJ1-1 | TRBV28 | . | CASSLFGTGWVNTEAFF | TGTGCCAGCAGTTTATTTGGGACAGGCTGGGTGAACACTGAAGCTTTCTTT
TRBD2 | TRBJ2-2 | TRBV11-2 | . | CASSLSGRSDTGELFF | TGTGCCAGCAGCCTGAGCGGGAGGTCGGACACCGGGGAGCTGTTTTTT
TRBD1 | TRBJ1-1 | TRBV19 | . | CASSTGGGNTEAFF | TGTGCCAGTAGTACAGGGGGCGGAAACACTGAAGCTTTCTTT
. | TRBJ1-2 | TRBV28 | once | CASSLFGGDYGYTF | TGTGCCAGCAGTTTATTCGGGGGTGACTATGGCTACACCTTC
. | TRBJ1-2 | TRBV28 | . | CASSLSSAGDYGYTF | TGTGCCAGCAGTTTAAGCTCTGCGGGGGACTATGGCTACACCTTC